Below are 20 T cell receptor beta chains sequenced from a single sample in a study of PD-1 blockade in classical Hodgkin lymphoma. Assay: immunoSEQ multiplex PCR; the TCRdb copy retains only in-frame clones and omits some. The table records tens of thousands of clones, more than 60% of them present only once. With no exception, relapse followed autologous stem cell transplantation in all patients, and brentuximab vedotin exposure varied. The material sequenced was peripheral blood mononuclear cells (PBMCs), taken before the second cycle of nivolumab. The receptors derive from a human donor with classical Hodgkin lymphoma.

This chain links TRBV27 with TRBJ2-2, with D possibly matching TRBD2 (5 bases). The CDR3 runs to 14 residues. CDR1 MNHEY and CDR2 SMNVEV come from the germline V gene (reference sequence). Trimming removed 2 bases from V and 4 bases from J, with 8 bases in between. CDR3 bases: TGTGCCAGCAGTTTAACTAGAATCACCGGGGAGCTGTTTTTT. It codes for CASSLTRITGELFF.

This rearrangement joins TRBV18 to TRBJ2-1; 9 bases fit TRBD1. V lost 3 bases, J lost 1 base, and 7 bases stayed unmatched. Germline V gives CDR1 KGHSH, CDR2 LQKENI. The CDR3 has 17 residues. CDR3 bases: TGTGCCAGCTCACCCAGGACAGGGGTGATTTCCTACAATGAGCAGTTCTTC. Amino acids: CASSPRTGVISYNEQFF.

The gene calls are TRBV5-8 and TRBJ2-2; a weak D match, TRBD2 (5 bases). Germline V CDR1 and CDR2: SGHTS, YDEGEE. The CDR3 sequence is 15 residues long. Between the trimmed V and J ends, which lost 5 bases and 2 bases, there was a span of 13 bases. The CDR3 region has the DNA TGTGCCAGCAGGTGGTTAGCGTCCAACACCGGGGAGCTGTTTTTT. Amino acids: CASRWLASNTGELFF.

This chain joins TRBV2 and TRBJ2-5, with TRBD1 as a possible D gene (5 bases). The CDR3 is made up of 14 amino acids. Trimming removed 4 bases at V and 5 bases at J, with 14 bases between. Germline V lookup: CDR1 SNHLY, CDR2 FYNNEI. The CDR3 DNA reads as TGTGCCAGCAGTGTTCAGGGCCCCCGGGAGACCCAGTACTTC. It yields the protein CASSVQGPRETQYF.

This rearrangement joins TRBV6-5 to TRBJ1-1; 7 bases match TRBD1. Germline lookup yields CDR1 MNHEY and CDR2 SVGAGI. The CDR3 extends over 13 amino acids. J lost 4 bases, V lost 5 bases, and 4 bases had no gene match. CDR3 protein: CASSRQGITEAFF. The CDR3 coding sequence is TGTGCCAGCAGTAGACAGGGTATCACTGAAGCTTTCTTT.

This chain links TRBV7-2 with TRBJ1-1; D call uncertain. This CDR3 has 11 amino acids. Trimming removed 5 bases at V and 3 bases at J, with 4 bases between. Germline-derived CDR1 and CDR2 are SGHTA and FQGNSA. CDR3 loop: CASSDYTEAFF. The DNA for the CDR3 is TGTGCCAGCAGCGATTACACTGAAGCTTTCTTT. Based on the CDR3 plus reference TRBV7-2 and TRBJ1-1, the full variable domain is GAGVSQSPSNKVTEKGKDVELRCDPISGHTALYWYRQSLGQGLEFLIYFQGNSAPDKSGLPSDRFSAERTGGSVSTLTIQRTQQEDSAVYLCASSDYTEAFFGQGTRLTVV.

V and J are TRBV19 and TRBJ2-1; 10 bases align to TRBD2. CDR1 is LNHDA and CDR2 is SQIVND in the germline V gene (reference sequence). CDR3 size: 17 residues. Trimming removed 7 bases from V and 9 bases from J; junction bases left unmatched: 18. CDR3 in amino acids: CASNPGQRGGRFGEQFF. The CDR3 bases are TGTGCCAGTAACCCGGGGCAGCGGGGGGGTCGGTTCGGTGAGCAGTTCTTC.

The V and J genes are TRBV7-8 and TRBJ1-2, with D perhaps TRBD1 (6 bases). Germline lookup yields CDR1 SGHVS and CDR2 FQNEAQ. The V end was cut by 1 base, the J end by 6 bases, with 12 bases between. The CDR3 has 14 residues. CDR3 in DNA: TGTGCCAGCAGCTTAGAGGGGGGCAGCCATGGCTACACCTTC. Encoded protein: CASSLEGGSHGYTF.

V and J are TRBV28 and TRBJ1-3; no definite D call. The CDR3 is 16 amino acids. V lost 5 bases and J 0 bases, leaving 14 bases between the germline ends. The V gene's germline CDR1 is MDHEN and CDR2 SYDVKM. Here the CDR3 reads CASSAPRGSSGNTIYF. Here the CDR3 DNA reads TGTGCCAGCAGTGCCCCTCGAGGGAGCTCTGGAAACACCATATATTTT.

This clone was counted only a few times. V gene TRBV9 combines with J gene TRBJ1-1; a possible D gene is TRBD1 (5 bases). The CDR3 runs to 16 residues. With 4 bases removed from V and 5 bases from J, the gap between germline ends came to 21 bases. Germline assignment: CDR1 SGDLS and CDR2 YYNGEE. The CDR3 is CASSPSRGRLKTEAFF. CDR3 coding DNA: TGTGCCAGCAGCCCTTCCCGGGGCCGGCTAAAGACTGAAGCTTTCTTT.

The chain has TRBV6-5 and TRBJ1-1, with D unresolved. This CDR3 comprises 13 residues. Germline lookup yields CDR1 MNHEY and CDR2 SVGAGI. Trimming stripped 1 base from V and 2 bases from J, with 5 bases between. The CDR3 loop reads CASSYWGNTEAFF. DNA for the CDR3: TGTGCCAGCAGTTACTGGGGTAACACTGAAGCTTTCTTT.

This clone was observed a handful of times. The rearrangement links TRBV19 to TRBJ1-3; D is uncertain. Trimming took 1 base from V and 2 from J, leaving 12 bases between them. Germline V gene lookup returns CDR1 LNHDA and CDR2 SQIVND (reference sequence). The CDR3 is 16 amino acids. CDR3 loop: CASSIVANQAGNTIYF. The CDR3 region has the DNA TGTGCCAGTAGTATAGTTGCGAACCAGGCTGGAAACACCATATATTTT.

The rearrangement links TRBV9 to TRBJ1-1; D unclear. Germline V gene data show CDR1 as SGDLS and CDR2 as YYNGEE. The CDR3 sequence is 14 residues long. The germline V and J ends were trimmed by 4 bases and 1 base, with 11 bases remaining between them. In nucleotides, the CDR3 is TGTGCCAGCAGCCCTCAGTGGGGGAACACTGAAGCTTTCTTT. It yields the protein CASSPQWGNTEAFF.

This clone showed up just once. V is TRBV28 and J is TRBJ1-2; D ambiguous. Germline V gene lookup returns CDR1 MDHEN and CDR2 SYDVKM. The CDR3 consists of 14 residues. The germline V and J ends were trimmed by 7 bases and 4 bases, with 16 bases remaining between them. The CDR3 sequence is CASTRLVAAYGYTF. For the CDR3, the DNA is TGTGCCAGCACCCGGTTGGTGGCAGCCTATGGCTACACCTTC.

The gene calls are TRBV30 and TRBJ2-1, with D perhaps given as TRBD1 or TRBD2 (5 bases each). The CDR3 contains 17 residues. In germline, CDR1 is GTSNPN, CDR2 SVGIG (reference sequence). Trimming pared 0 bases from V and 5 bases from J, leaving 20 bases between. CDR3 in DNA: TGTGCCTGGAGTGTTTTGAGAGGTGGGACCTACCACAATGAGCAGTTCTTC. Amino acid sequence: CAWSVLRGGTYHNEQFF.

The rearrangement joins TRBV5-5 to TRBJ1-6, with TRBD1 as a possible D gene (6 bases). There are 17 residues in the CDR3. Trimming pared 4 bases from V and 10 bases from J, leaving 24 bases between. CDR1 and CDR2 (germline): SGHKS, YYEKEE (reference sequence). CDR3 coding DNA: TGTGCCAGCAGCCTTACGGGACAACAGGGCCGGGGATCACCCCTCCACTTT. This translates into CASSLTGQQGRGSPLHF. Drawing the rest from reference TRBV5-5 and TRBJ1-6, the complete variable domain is DAGVTQSPTHLIKTRGQQVTLRCSPISGHKSVSWYQQVLGQGPQFIFQYYEKEERGRGNFPDRFSARQFPNYSSELNVNALLLGDSALYLCASSLTGQQGRGSPLHFGNGTRLTVT.

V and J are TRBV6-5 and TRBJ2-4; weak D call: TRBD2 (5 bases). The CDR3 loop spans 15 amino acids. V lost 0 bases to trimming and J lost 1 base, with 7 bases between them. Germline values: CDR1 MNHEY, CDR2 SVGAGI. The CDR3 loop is CASSYSRGAKNIQYF. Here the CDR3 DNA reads TGTGCCAGCAGTTACTCGAGAGGGGCCAAAAACATTCAGTACTTC.

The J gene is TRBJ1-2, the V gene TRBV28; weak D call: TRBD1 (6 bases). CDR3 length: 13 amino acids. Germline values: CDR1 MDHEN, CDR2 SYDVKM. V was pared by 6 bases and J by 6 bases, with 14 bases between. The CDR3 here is CASSPKAGDGYTF. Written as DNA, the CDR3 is TGTGCCAGCAGCCCCAAGGCAGGGGATGGCTACACCTTC.

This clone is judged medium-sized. The CDR3 DNA reads TGTGCCAGCAGCTTGTTCAGACCTAACTATGGCTACACCTTC. As protein: CASSLFRPNYGYTF. The chain is built from TRBV7-2 and TRBJ1-2, with unresolved D. Germline V gene lookup returns CDR1 SGHTA and CDR2 FQGNSA. The CDR3 loop spans 14 amino acids. Trimming cost V 3 bases and J 0 bases, with 8 bases left between them. Looking up the rest from reference TRBV7-2 and TRBJ1-2 gives the full variable domain: GAGVSQSPSNKVTEKGKDVELRCDPISGHTALYWYRQSLGQGLEFLIYFQGNSAPDKSGLPSDRFSAERTGGSVSTLTIQRTQQEDSAVYLCASSLFRPNYGYTFGSGTRLTVV.

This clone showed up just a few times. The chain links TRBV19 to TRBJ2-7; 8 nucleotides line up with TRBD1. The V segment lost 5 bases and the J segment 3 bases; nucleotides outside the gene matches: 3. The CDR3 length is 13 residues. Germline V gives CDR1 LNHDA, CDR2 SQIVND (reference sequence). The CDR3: CASSDRGIYEQYF. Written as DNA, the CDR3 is TGTGCCAGTAGTGACAGGGGAATCTACGAGCAGTACTTC.